The clone carrying this TCR beta chain was counted a few times. The antigen remains undetermined. These data come from a study of T cell repertoires in cytomegalovirus infection. Study conclusions and caveats: Dominating the ex vivo response were TCR beta clonotypes that were CMV-specific and HLA-C-restricted.

Using its own MiXCR run on the reads, TCRdb lists one record per CDR3 protein. This table holds 140,000 to 150,000 distinct CDR3 sequences, approximately 30% found once. Germline V gene sequence: CDR1 MDHEN, CDR2 SYDVKM. This CDR3 spans 13 amino acids. V lost 6 bases and J lost 7, with 15 bases in between. The chain couples TRBV28 to TRBJ1-2; D gene ambiguous. This TCR was recovered from a human donor in good health (CMV status not recorded). Some clones in this sample may be carry-over from other donors' samples. Source: CD8+ T cells from cultured PBMCs, taken from culture after CMV antigen stimulation. CDR3 DNA: TGTGCCAGCAGCCCTACGGGCATTCGTGGCTACACCTTC. The encoded protein is CASSPTGIRGYTF.